The TCR beta chain described here comes from a study of T cells after yellow fever vaccination. Worth noting for this clonotype: Its antigen is undetermined.

Findings and caveats of the study: The secondary T-cell response peaked on day 5, not day 15, but was weaker.

V shed 3 bases and J 7 bases; nucleotides not matched to a gene: 3. CDR3 length: 15 residues. Looked up from germline, CDR1 is SGHVS and CDR2 is FNYEAQ. MiXCR, applied by TCRdb to the 5' RACE reads, yields one record per CDR3 protein. The repertoire holds approximately 300,000 distinct CDR3 sequences, with 6.5% to 8.5% as singletons. This TCR came from a man between 18 and 29 years old who received the YFV17D yellow fever vaccine. The gene calls are TRBV7-6 and TRBJ1-6; TRBD1 matches 10 bases. Sequencing was performed on PBMCs, taken about 41 days after the first yellow fever vaccination. DNA for the CDR3: TGTGCCAGCAGCTTGACAGGGGGCAAAAATTCACCCCTCCACTTT. It specifies CASSLTGGKNSPLHF.